The subject of this entry is one TCR beta chain. Its antigen is not yet known. No clone much larger than this one lies a single base away; base qualities are absent. The CDR3 regions of human TCRbeta chains were analyzed by immunosequencing. The original pipeline was this. TCRs in the repertoires were compared against a reference library of SARS-CoV-2-specific TCRs that had been generated with the MIRA antigen-specificity platform. Breadth was defined as the fraction of unique TCRs that were SARS-CoV-2-associated, and depth was defined as the fraction of total T cells that were SARS-CoV-2-associated. Using the MIRA data, each spike-specific TCR was assigned both to the spike region to which the TCR was reactive and to a CD4 or CD8 class. Log10-transformed breadth and depth values were compared by one-way ANOVA with Sidak's multiple comparisons tests. The table comes from immuneACCESS by way of TCRdb, which keeps in-frame sequences with V and J called. Part of the clones is missing from these tables; in studies checked, under half for an unresolved V gene and the rest for unknown reasons. V and J calls and clone size are given by that table; D and trimming were obtained from the DNA. The table for this sample lists 84,000 or so clones; approximately 86% of them were counted only once. The top ten hold approximately 8% of the sample.

What this sample's time point label stands for: baseline before first vaccination. The vaccinee samples were drawn from two UK trials, COV001 and COV002, one of which was a single-blind randomized controlled phase 2/3 trial testing AZD1222 (ChAdOx1 nCoV-19) in healthy adults. For TCRbeta chain sequencing, PBMC samples from trial participants were taken at day 0 and at day 28 after the second dose. This entry belongs to a study of T cell responses to AZD1222 COVID-19 vaccine (dated by TCRdb to about 2021). Regarding the study in general: AZD1222 recipients whose second dose came at about 4 weeks and those whose second dose came at about 12 weeks were combined into one group, since spike-specific TCR depth and breadth did not differ between the two schedules. Trial participants were enrolled into age subgroups of 18-55, 56-69 and 70-plus years, which contained 148, 28 and 57 TCR-sequenced participants, respectively. TCR sequencing covered some 250 trial participants: 200 to 220 given two doses of AZD1222 and 26 given two doses of MenACWY control vaccine. Results the study describes overall, beyond this receptor: Participants were mostly white British and included more females than males, and it was suggested by the authors that clonal diversity may have been underestimated. The 56-69-year group was small, and its depth increase did not reach significance, likely because of low power. Because no day 14 peak-response samples were available, repertoires were characterized only after the peak T cell response. Epitopes outside the regions mutated in the B.1.351 and B.1.1.7 variants were reportedly recognized by nearly half of the unique spike-specific TCRs. After two AZD1222 doses, both the breadth and the depth of spike-specific TCRs were significantly higher than at day 0 and than in MenACWY recipients. Only six AZD1222 recipients were SARS-CoV-2 seropositive at baseline, limiting conclusions about previously exposed vaccinees. CD4 TCRs associated with the vaccine covered the entire spike protein, and the dominant responses were in regions 160-218 and 743-854.

CDR1 and CDR2 are drawn from the germline V gene: KGHSH, LQKENI. The CDR3, from cysteine to phenylalanine, totals 16 residues. Only the CDR3 part of the read is kept: 48 bases, read in frame from the first base. V has 3 bases trimmed and J has 7 bases trimmed; junction bases matching no gene number 8. The chain is made from TRBV18 and TRBJ2-1, with 11 middle bases fitting TRBD2. Sequenced here: peripheral blood, sampled on day 0 of AZD1222 vaccination. This receptor was obtained from an adult in good health. The nucleotides read TGTGCCAGCTCACCGTTGAAGGGACTAGCGGCTAATGAGCAGTTCTTC. This is translated as CASSPLKGLAANEQFF.